Below, 8 T cell receptor beta chains from the same sample are listed, as sequenced in a study of blood T cell repertoires in COVID-19. The data were produced by immunoSEQ multiplex PCR, yet TCRdb's version contains in-frame clones alone and is incomplete. Counted here are just under 100,000 clones, about 82% occurring once; the ten biggest clones make up over 10%. The specimen sequenced was peripheral blood. These receptors originate from an older woman in a cohort sampled during active or convalescent COVID-19.

The chain carries TRBV7-2 and TRBJ2-1, with D uncertain. Looked up from germline, CDR1 is SGHTA and CDR2 is FQGNSA. Trimming stripped 5 bases from V and 7 bases from J, with 15 bases between. The CDR3 runs to 14 residues. CDR3 loop: CASSLTLFMNEQFF. CDR3 sequence (DNA): TGTGCCAGCAGCCTAACCCTCTTCATGAATGAGCAGTTCTTC.

The chain employs TRBV7-6 and TRBJ1-2, with 9 nucleotides matching TRBD1. V shed 1 base, J shed 8 bases, and the junction held 8 bases outside the gene matches. The CDR3 consists of 15 residues. Germline lookup yields CDR1 SGHVS and CDR2 FNYEAQ. Written as DNA, the CDR3 is TGTGCCAGCAGCTTAGATATGGGACAGGGTGGCGGCTACACCTTC. This translates into CASSLDMGQGGGYTF.

This clone was observed a single time. The chain recombines TRBV3-1 (or the pseudogene TRBV3-2) with TRBJ1-2; D unresolved. The V end lost 1 base, the J end lost 4 bases, and 13 bases lay between the germline ends. The CDR3 covers 15 residues. Germline CDR1 reads LGHDT; CDR2 reads YNNKEL (reference sequence). The chain's CDR3 is CASSQGSAAPYGYTF. Written as DNA, the CDR3 is TGTGCCAGCAGCCAAGGGTCCGCGGCCCCCTATGGCTACACCTTC.

This clone was counted a single time. The chain uses TRBV5-1 and TRBJ2-5; 7 nucleotides align to TRBD1. There are 14 residues in the CDR3. V dropped 5 bases and J dropped 3; count of bases not matched to a gene: 7. Germline loops: CDR1 SGHRS, CDR2 YFSETQ. CDR3 protein: CASSFTGDKETQYF. CDR3 bases: TGCGCCAGCAGTTTCACAGGGGACAAAGAGACCCAGTACTTC.

This chain connects TRBV20-1 to TRBJ1-1; D gene uncertain. The CDR3 is made up of 14 amino acids. The V gene lost 3 bases and the J gene lost 1 base, with 12 bases spanning the gap. Looked up from germline, CDR1 is DFQATT and CDR2 is SNEGSKA (reference sequence). The CDR3 region is CSASGSRGNTEAFF. Here the CDR3 DNA reads TGCAGTGCTAGTGGGTCAAGAGGGAACACTGAAGCTTTCTTT.

The CDR3 bases are TGTGCCAGCAGCGGGGACACCGGTCAAGAGACCCAGTACTTC. Translation gives CASSGDTGQETQYF. The rearrangement links TRBV5-5 to TRBJ2-5, with a possible D match to TRBD1 (6 bases). The V gene's germline CDR1 is SGHKS and CDR2 YYEKEE (reference sequence). The CDR3 length is 14 residues. V was pared by 4 bases and J by 2 bases, with 12 bases between.

The V call is TRBV13, the J call TRBJ2-2; 7 nucleotides line up with TRBD2. Germline V gene sequence: CDR1 PRHDT, CDR2 FYEKMQ (reference sequence). Losses at the gene ends were 5 bases for V and 7 bases for J; bases not matched to a gene: 10. CDR3 size: 15 residues. CDR3: CASSLELTGGGELFF. The CDR3 coding sequence is TGTGCCAGCAGCCTAGAGCTCACGGGGGGCGGGGAGCTGTTTTTT. Combining the CDR3 with reference TRBV13 and TRBJ2-2 gives the whole variable domain AAGVIQSPRHLIKEKRETATLKCYPIPRHDTVYWYQQGPGQDPQFLISFYEKMQSDKGSIPDRFSAQQFSDYHSELNMSSLELGDSALYFCASSLELTGGGELFFGEGSRLTVL.

The V call is TRBV3-1 (or the pseudogene TRBV3-2), the J call TRBJ2-7; D remains unclear. Germline CDR1 LGHDT, CDR2 YNNKEL (reference sequence). The V and J ends lost 1 base and 0 bases respectively, with 13 bases between them. CDR3 length equals 16 residues. CDR3 amino acids: CASSQVLAASSYEQYF. In nucleotides, the CDR3 is TGTGCCAGCAGCCAAGTCTTGGCGGCGAGCTCCTACGAGCAGTACTTC.